The sequence of this T cell receptor (beta chain) was determined in a study of cytomegalovirus exposure and HLA in healthy donors. Study-wide background: Caucasian-associated ancestry cluster membership applied to about four fifths of some 400 genotyped donors.

Primers: 60 Vbeta forward and 13 Jbeta reverse. Assay: immunoSEQ multiplex PCR; the TCRdb copy retains only in-frame clones and omits some. The data hold roughly 120,000 clones, with around 78% observed a single time. Findings of the study overall: Later analysis identified about 17,000 TCR beta sequences associated with HLA alleles, using a false discovery rate threshold of 0.05. Productive rates of about 90% or about 30% were seen for most TCR beta V segments in an earlier analysis.

This CDR3 comprises 10 residues. The V gene's germline CDR1 is MNHNY and CDR2 SVGAGI (reference sequence). Notes on this clone: Its antigen is not known. A junction boundary mismatches the germline segment, possibly from a read error.

The specimen sequenced was PBMCs. The V call is TRBV6-6, the J call TRBJ1-5; a weak D match, TRBD1 (5 bases). This sequence originates from a man aged 40-50 years in good health and CMV-seronegative. The CDR3 DNA is TGTGCCAGCAGAGGGGCCCTCTGGGATTTT. Translating it yields CASRGALWDF.